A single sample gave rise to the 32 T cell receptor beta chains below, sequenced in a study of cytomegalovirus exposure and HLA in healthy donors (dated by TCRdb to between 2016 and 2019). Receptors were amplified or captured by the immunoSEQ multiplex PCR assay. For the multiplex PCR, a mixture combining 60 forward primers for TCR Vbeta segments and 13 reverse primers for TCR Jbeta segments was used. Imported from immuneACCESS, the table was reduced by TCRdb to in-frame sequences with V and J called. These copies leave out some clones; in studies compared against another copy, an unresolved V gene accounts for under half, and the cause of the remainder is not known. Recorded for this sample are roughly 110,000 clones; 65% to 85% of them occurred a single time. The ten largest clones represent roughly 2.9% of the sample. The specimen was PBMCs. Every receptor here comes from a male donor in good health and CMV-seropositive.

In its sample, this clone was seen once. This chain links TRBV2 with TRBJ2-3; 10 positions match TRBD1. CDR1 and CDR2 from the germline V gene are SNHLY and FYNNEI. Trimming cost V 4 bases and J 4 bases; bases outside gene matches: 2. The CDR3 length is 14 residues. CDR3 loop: CASSGGQGPDTQYF. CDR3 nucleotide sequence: TGTGCCAGCAGTGGGGGACAGGGGCCAGATACGCAGTATTTT.

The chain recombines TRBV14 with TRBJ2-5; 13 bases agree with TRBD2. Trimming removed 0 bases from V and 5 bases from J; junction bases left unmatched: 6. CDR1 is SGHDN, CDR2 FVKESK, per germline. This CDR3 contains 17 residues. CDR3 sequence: CASSQEPGLAGLETQYF. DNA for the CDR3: TGTGCCAGCAGCCAAGAGCCGGGACTAGCGGGATTGGAGACCCAGTACTTC.

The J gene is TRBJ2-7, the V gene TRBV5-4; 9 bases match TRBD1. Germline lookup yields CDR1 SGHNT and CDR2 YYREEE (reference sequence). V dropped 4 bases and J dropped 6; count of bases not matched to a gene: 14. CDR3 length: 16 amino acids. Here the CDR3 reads CASSAGTGPSFVEQYF. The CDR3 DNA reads TGTGCCAGCAGCGCGGGGACAGGGCCGAGTTTTGTCGAGCAGTACTTC.

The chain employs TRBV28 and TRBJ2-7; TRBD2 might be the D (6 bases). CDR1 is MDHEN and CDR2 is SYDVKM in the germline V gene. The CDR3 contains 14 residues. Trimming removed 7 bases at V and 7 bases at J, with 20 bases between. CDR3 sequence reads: CASTRSGPTGEQYF. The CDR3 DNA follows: TGTGCCAGCACCCGGAGCGGGCCTACGGGGGAGCAGTACTTC.

CDR3 region: CASGAVSYEQYF. CDR3 nucleotide sequence: TGTGCCAGTGGGGCGGTGTCCTACGAGCAGTACTTC. The V and J genes are TRBV28 and TRBJ2-7; TRBD1 might be the D (5 bases). V was clipped by 9 bases and J by 1 base, with 10 bases between them. This CDR3 has 12 residues. Germline V gene sequence: CDR1 MDHEN, CDR2 SYDVKM. Full variable domain (remainder filled in from reference TRBV28 and TRBJ2-7): DVKVTQSSRYLVKRTGEKVFLECVQDMDHENMFWYRQDPGLGLRLIYFSYDVKMKEKGDIPEGYSVSREKKERFSLILESASTNQTSMYLCASGAVSYEQYFGPGTRLTVT.

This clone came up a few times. The CDR3 DNA sequence: TGTGCCAGTTCGTCGGCGGGGGGCTCTAATGAGCAGTTCTTC. Its protein is CASSSAGGSNEQFF. The V call is TRBV4-2, the J call TRBJ2-1; 8 bases map to TRBD2. J lost 7 bases, V lost 9 bases, and 11 bases had no gene match. Germline V gene data show CDR1 as LGHNA and CDR2 as YNFKEQ. This CDR3 contains 14 residues.

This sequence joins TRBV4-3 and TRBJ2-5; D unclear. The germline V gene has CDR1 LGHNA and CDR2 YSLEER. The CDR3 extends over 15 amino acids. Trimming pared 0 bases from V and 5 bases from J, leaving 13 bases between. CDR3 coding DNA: TGCGCCAGCAGCCAAGATCGTCCCGGGTTGGAGACCCAGTACTTC. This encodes CASSQDRPGLETQYF.

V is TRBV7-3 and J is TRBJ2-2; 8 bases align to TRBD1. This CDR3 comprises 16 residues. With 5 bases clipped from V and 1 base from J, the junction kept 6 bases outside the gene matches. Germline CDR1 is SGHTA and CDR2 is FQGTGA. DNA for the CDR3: TGTGCCAGCAGCCCCCTAGGGACAGGGAACACCGGGGAGCTGTTTTTT. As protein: CASSPLGTGNTGELFF.

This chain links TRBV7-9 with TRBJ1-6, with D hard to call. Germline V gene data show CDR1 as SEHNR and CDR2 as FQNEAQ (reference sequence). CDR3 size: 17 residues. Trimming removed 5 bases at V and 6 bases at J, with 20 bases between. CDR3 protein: CASSQTTTIQINSPLHF. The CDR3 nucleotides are TGTGCCAGCAGCCAAACCACAACAATCCAAATTAATTCACCCCTCCACTTT.

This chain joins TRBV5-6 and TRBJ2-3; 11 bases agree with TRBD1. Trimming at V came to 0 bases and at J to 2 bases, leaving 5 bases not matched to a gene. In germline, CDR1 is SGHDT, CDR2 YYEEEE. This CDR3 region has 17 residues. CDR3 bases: TGTGCCAGCAGCTTGGCTCCGGGACAGGGGGACACAGATACGCAGTATTTT. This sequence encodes CASSLAPGQGDTDTQYF.

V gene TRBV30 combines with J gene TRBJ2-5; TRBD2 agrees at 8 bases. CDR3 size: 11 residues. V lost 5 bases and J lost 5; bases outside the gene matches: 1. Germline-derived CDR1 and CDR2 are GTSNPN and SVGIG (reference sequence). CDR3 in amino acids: CAWRGGETQYF. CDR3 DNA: TGTGCCTGGCGGGGGGGGGAGACCCAGTACTTC.

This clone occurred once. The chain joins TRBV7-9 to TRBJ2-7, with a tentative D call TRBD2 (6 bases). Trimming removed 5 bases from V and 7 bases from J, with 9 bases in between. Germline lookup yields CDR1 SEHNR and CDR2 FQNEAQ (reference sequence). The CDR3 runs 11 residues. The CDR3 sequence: CASSGGWEQYF. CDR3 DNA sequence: TGTGCCAGCAGCGGAGGGTGGGAGCAGTACTTC.

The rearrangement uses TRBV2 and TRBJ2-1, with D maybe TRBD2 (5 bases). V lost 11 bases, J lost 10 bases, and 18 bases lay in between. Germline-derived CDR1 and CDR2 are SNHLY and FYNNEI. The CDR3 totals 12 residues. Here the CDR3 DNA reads TGTGCCTCTGACTATTTCCGGGAAGAGCAGTTCTTC. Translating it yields CASDYFREEQFF.

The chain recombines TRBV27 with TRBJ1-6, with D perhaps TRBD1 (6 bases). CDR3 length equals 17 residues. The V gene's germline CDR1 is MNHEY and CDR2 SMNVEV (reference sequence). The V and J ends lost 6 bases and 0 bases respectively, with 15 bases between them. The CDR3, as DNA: TGTGCCAGCAGCCTGGACAGCCTGAGCTCCTATAATTCACCCCTCCACTTT. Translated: CASSLDSLSSYNSPLHF.

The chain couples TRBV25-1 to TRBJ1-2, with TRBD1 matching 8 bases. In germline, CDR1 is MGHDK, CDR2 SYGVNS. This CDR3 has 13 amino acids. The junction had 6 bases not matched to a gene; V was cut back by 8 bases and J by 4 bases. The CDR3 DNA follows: TGTGCCAGCTCCAACAGGGGGAGCTATGGCTACACCTTC. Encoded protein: CASSNRGSYGYTF.

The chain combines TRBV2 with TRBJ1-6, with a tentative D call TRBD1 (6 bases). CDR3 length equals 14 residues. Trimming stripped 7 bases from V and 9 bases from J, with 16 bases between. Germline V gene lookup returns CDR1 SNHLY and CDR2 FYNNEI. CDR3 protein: CASNEQGFGSPLHF. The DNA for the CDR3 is TGTGCCAGCAACGAACAGGGCTTCGGTTCACCCCTCCACTTT. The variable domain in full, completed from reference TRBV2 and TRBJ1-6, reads EPEVTQTPSHQVTQMGQEVILRCVPISNHLYFYWYRQILGQKVEFLVSFYNNEISEKSEIFDDQFSVERPDGSNFTLKIRSTKLEDSAMYFCASNEQGFGSPLHFGNGTRLTVT.

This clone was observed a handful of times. In DNA, the CDR3 is TGTGCCAGCAGCACGTACAGGGGTAGCACAGATACGCAGTATTTT. It translates to CASSTYRGSTDTQYF. The chain employs TRBV7-6 and TRBJ2-3; 7 bases are a match to TRBD1. The germline gives CDR1 SGHVS, CDR2 FNYEAQ. This CDR3 has 15 amino acids. The ends lost 5 bases at V and 0 bases at J; junction bases unmatched: 5.

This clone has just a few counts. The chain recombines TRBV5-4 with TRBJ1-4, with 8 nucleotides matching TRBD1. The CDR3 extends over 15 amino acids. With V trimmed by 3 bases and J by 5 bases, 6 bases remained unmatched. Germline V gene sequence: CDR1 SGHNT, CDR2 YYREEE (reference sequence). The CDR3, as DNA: TGTGCCAGCAGCTCCCCGAGGACAGGGAATGAAAAACTGTTTTTT. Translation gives CASSSPRTGNEKLFF.

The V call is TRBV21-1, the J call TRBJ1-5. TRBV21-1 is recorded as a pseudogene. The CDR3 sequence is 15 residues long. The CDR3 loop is CASSRDMRGNQPQHF. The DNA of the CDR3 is TGTGCCAGCAGCAGAGATATGCGGGGAAATCAGCCCCAGCATTTT.

DNA of the CDR3: TGTGCCAGCGGAGACAGCTACGAGCAGTACTTC. Amino acid sequence: CASGDSYEQYF. This sequence joins TRBV6-1 and TRBJ2-7; D is perhaps TRBD1 (5 bases). CDR3 length: 11 residues. CDR1 is MNHNS, CDR2 SASEGT, per germline. Trimming cost V 8 bases and J 3 bases, with 8 bases left between them.

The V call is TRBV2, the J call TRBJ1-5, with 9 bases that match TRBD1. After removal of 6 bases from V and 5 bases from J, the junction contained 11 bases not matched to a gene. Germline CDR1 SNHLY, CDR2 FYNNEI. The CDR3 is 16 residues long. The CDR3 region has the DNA TGTGCCAGCAGCCAGTCGGGACAGGGAGGCGATCAGCCCCAGCATTTT. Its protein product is CASSQSGQGGDQPQHF.

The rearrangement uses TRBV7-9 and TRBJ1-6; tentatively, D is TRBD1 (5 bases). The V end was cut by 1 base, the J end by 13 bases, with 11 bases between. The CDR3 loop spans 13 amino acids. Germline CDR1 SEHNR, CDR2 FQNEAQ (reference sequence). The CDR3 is CASSLGGGYPLHF. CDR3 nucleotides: TGTGCCAGCAGCTTAGGGGGGGGTTACCCCCTCCACTTT.

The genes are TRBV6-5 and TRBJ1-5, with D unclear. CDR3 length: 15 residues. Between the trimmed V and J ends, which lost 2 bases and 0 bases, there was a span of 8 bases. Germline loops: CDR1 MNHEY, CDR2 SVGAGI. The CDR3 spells CASSYARYSNQPQHF. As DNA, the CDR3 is TGTGCCAGCAGTTACGCCAGATATAGCAATCAGCCCCAGCATTTT.

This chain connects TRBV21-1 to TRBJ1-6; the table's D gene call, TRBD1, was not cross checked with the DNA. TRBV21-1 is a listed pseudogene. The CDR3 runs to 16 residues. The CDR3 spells CASSKEKFHNNSPLHF. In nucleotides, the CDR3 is TGTGCCAGCAGCAAAGAGAAGTTCCACAATAATTCACCCCTCCACTTT.

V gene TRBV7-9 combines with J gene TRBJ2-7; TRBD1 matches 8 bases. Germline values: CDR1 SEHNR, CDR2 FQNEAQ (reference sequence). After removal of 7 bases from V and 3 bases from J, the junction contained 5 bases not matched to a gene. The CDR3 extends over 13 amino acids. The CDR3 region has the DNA TGTGCCAGCACAGGACAGGGTTTCTACGAGCAGTACTTC. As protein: CASTGQGFYEQYF.

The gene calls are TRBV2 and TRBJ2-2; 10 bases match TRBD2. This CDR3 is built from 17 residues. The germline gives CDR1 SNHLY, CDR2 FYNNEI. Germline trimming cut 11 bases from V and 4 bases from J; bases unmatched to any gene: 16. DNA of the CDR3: TGTGCCCGAGGGATGGGAAGCGGGAGGGCCGGCACCGGGGAGCTGTTTTTT. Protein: CARGMGSGRAGTGELFF.

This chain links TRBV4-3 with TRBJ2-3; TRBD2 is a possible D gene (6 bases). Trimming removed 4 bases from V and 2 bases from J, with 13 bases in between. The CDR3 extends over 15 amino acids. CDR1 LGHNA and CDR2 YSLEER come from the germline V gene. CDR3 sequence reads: CASSLAGTYTDTQYF. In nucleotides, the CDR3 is TGCGCCAGCAGCCTGGCCGGGACTTACACAGATACGCAGTATTTT.

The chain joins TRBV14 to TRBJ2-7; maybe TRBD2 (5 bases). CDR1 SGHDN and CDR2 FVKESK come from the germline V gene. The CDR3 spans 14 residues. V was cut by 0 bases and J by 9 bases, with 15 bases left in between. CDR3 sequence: CASSQDRSDYRQYF. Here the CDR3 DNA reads TGTGCCAGCAGCCAAGATCGGTCAGACTATAGGCAGTACTTC.

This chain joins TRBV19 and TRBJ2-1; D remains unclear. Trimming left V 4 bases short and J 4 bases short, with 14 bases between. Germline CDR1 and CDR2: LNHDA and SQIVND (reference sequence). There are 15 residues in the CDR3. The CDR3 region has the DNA TGTGCCAGTAGTACTCTTTCGAGTGTTTACAATGAGCAGTTCTTC. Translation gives CASSTLSSVYNEQFF. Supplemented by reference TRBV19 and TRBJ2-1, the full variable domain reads DGGITQSPKYLFRKEGQNVTLSCEQNLNHDAMYWYRQDPGQGLRLIYYSQIVNDFQKGDIAEGYSVSREKKESFPLTVTSAQKNPTAFYLCASSTLSSVYNEQFFGPGTRLTVL.

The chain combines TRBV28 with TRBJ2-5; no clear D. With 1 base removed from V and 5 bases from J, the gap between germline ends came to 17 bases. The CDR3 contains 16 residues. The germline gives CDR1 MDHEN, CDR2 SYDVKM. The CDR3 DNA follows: TGTGCCAGCAGTTTATCCCGCCCCTCGGGTGGGGAGACCCAGTACTTC. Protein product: CASSLSRPSGGETQYF.

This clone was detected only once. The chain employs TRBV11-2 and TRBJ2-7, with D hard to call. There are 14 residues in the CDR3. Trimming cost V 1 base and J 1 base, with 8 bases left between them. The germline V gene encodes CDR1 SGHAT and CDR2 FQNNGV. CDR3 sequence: CASSLGRKSYEQYF. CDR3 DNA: TGTGCCAGCAGCTTAGGCAGGAAATCCTACGAGCAGTACTTC.

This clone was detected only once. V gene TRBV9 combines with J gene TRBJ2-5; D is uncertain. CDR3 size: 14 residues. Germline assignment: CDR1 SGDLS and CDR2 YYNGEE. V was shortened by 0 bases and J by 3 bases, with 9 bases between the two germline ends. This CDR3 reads CASSVDSDKETQYF. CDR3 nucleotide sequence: TGTGCCAGCAGCGTAGATTCAGACAAAGAGACCCAGTACTTC.